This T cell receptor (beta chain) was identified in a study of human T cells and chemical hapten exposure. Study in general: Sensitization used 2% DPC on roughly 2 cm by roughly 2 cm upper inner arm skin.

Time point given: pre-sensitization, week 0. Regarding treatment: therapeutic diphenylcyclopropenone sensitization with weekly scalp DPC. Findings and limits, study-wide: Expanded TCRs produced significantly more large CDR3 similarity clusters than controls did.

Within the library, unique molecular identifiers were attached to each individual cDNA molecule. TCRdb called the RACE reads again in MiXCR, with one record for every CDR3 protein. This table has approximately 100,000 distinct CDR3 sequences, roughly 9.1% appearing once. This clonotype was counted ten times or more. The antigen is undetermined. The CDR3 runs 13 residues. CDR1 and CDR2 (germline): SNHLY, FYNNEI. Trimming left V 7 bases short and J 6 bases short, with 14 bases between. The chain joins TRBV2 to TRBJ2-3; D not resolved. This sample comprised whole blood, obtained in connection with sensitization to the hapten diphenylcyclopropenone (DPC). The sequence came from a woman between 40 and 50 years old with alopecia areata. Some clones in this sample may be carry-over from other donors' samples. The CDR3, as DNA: TGTGCCAGCACAAGACTTCCACCCGATACGCAGTATTTT. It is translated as CASTRLPPDTQYF.